A single sample is the source of the 17 T cell receptor beta chains below, sequenced in a study of shared clonotypes between healthy human individuals (dated by TCRdb to the early 2020s). The method was the immunoSEQ multiplex PCR assay. The table comes from immuneACCESS by way of TCRdb, which keeps in-frame sequences with V and J called. Part of the clones is missing from these tables; in studies checked, under half for an unresolved V gene and the rest for unknown reasons. A total of roughly 1 million clones appear in this sample, about three quarters of them only once. The leading ten clones occupy around 1.5% of the sample. Sequenced sample: memory CD4+ T cells sorted from blood. Read against the paper, the sample's cell subset or site label means: CD45RA-negative fraction. These receptors came from a young man in good health.

This rearrangement joins TRBV5-1 to TRBJ2-5; maybe TRBD2 (6 bases). Judging by the DNA end, TRBJ2-7 fits better; the J call may be wrong. CDR1 and CDR2 (germline): SGHRS, YFSETQ. This CDR3 has 14 residues. In DNA form, the CDR3 reads TGCGCCAGCAGCTTGGGGGAGGCCGGCTACGAGCAGTACTTC. Translation gives CASSLGEAGYEQYF.

The chain carries TRBV5-6 and TRBJ2-3; D gene uncertain. V lost 0 bases, J lost 1 base, and 12 bases lay in between. The germline CDR1 and CDR2 sequences are SGHDT and YYEEEE. The CDR3 has 16 amino acids. This CDR3 is CASSLEAALRTDTQYF. For the CDR3, the DNA is TGTGCCAGCAGCTTGGAAGCTGCTCTTCGCACAGATACGCAGTATTTT.

On this clone itself: At one boundary the junction diverges from the germline segment, which might be a read error. The rearrangement joins TRBV6-5 to TRBJ1-5; 7 bases map to TRBD1. This CDR3 comprises 12 residues. Germline values: CDR1 MNHEY, CDR2 SVGAGI. The CDR3 DNA follows: TGTGCCAGCAGCCTTGACAGGGCTTCTTTATATTTT. Translating gives CASSLDRASLYF.

The chain carries TRBV11-1 and TRBJ2-7, with D uncertain. The germline CDR1 and CDR2 sequences are SGHAT and FQDESV (reference sequence). Trimming left V 3 bases short and J 11 bases short, with 14 bases between. CDR3 length: 12 residues. The CDR3 spells CASSLEGYEEYF. CDR3 coding DNA: TGTGCCAGCAGCTTGGAAGGGTATGAAGAGTACTTC. Drawing the rest from reference TRBV11-1 and TRBJ2-7, the complete variable domain is EAEVAQSPRYKITEKSQAVAFWCDPISGHATLYWYRQILGQGPELLVQFQDESVVDDSQLPKDRFSAERLKGVDSTLKIQPAELGDSAMYLCASSLEGYEEYFGPGTRLTVT.

J is TRBJ2-7 and V is TRBV6-6; tentative D call: TRBD2 (5 bases). The CDR3 contains 15 residues. Trimming took off 6 bases at V and 9 bases at J, with 24 bases between the two ends. From germline, CDR1 is MNHNY and CDR2 SVGAGI (reference sequence). The CDR3 here is CASRPPGNWPLGQYF. CDR3 DNA: TGTGCCAGCAGGCCCCCCGGGAATTGGCCCCTCGGGCAGTACTTC.

The chain has TRBV11-2 and TRBJ1-4; no clear D gene. The CDR3 is made up of 15 amino acids. Trimming took off 0 bases at V and 8 bases at J, with 13 bases between the two ends. CDR1 and CDR2 (germline): SGHAT, FQNNGV. For the CDR3, the DNA is TGTGCCAGCAGCTTAGATAGGTCCAGTAAGGAAAAACTGTTTTTT. Translation gives CASSLDRSSKEKLFF.

V gene TRBV6-6 combines with J gene TRBJ1-5; maybe TRBD1 (6 bases). Per germline, CDR1 MNHNY and CDR2 SVGAGI (reference sequence). The CDR3 is 16 residues long. The V end lost 2 bases, the J end lost 2 bases, and 13 bases lay between the germline ends. CDR3 in DNA: TGTGCCAGCAGTTACACGAGCAGGGGTGGCAATCAGCCCCAGCATTTT. It yields the protein CASSYTSRGGNQPQHF.

This chain links TRBV9 with TRBJ2-3, with 8 nucleotides matching TRBD1. Trimming took 2 bases from V and 1 from J; bases not matched to a gene: 12. From germline, CDR1 is SGDLS and CDR2 YYNGEE. The CDR3 extends over 18 amino acids. The chain's CDR3 is CASSVGQGTLWGTDTQYF. The CDR3 bases are TGTGCCAGCAGCGTCGGACAGGGAACCCTCTGGGGCACAGATACGCAGTATTTT. Full variable domain (missing parts from reference TRBV9 and TRBJ2-3): DSGVTQTPKHLITATGQRVTLRCSPRSGDLSVYWYQQSLDQGLQFLIQYYNGEERAKGNILERFSAQQFPDLHSELNLSSLELGDSALYFCASSVGQGTLWGTDTQYFGPGTRLTVL.

About this clone itself: The same CDR3 is also encoded by other DNA sequences in this sample. The chain is built from TRBV5-1 and TRBJ2-3, with 8 bases that match TRBD2. The germline gives CDR1 SGHRS, CDR2 YFSETQ. Trimming cost V 3 bases and J 0 bases; bases outside gene matches: 3. This CDR3 is built from 15 residues. This CDR3 is CASSSRGGSTDTQYF. The CDR3, as DNA: TGCGCCAGCAGCTCCCGGGGGGGAAGCACAGATACGCAGTATTTT.

The rearrangement links TRBV30 to TRBJ1-6, with unresolved D. Germline CDR1 GTSNPN, CDR2 SVGIG (reference sequence). This CDR3 contains 13 residues. V was cut by 0 bases and J by 7 bases, with 7 bases left in between. The CDR3 sequence: CAWSVQRNSPLHF. The DNA for the CDR3 is TGTGCCTGGAGTGTACAACGGAATTCACCCCTCCACTTT.

The V and J genes are TRBV30 and TRBJ2-3; D is unclear. V was clipped by 3 bases and J by 2 bases, with 15 bases between them. Looked up from germline, CDR1 is GTSNPN and CDR2 is SVGIG (reference sequence). This CDR3 contains 15 residues. Here the CDR3 DNA reads TGTGCCTGGAGCCAAACATGGGCAGACACAGATACGCAGTATTTT. Its protein is CAWSQTWADTDTQYF.

This clone was counted between two and nine times. V gene TRBV30 combines with J gene TRBJ1-3; tentatively, D is TRBD1 (5 bases). Between the trimmed V and J ends, which lost 3 bases and 4 bases, there was a span of 10 bases. CDR1 is GTSNPN and CDR2 is SVGIG in the germline V gene (reference sequence). The CDR3 loop spans 13 amino acids. CDR3 loop: CAWRNGAGNTIYF. CDR3 DNA sequence: TGTGCCTGGAGGAATGGGGCAGGAAACACCATATATTTT.

The chain recombines TRBV4-2 with TRBJ2-7; TRBD1 matches 9 bases. This CDR3 comprises 15 residues. With V trimmed by 0 bases and J by 6 bases, 6 bases remained unmatched. CDR1 is LGHNA and CDR2 is YNFKEQ in the germline V gene. CDR3 nucleotides: TGTGCCAGCAGCCAAGATCTGGGGACAGGGCGCGAGCAGTACTTC. Amino acid sequence: CASSQDLGTGREQYF.

The V call is TRBV10-3, the J call TRBJ1-1; 11 positions match TRBD1. The J segment lost 4 bases and the V segment lost 8 bases, leaving 0 bases of the junction unmatched. Germline CDR1 is ENHRY and CDR2 is SYGVKD. This CDR3 spans 12 amino acids. CDR3 sequence reads: CAIGTGGTEAFF. DNA of the CDR3: TGTGCCATCGGGACAGGGGGCACTGAAGCTTTCTTT.

This clone came up a few times. V gene TRBV2 combines with J gene TRBJ2-3, with D unresolved. The CDR3 has 11 amino acids. Trimming pared 4 bases from V and 8 bases from J, leaving 7 bases between. From germline, CDR1 is SNHLY and CDR2 FYNNEI. The CDR3, as DNA: TGTGCCAGCAGTGCAGAAGGTACGCAGTATTTT. It encodes CASSAEGTQYF.

This clone was seen a handful of times. The V call is TRBV29-1, the J call TRBJ2-3; TRBD2 agrees at 9 bases. Germline lookup yields CDR1 SQVTM and CDR2 ANQGSEA. Losses at the gene ends were 4 bases for V and 0 bases for J; bases not matched to a gene: 5. There are 15 residues in the CDR3. The CDR3: CSVVLAGLSTDTQYF. The CDR3 nucleotides are TGCAGCGTTGTACTAGCGGGCCTTAGCACAGATACGCAGTATTTT.

J is TRBJ2-5 and V is TRBV5-1, with 13 nucleotides matching TRBD2. The J call is in doubt because the DNA end fits TRBJ2-7 better. The germline V gene encodes CDR1 SGHRS and CDR2 YFSETQ. CDR3 size: 15 residues. Here the CDR3 reads CASSPGTSGNDEQYF. DNA of the CDR3: TGCGCCAGCAGCCCGGGGACTAGCGGGAACGACGAGCAGTACTTC.